The 27 T cell receptor beta chains reported below all come from one sample, sequenced in a study of blood T cell repertoires in COVID-19. Sequencing was performed with immunoSEQ multiplex PCR; in TCRdb, only in-frame clones are kept and a portion is missing. Of about 140,000 clones listed, 80% to 90% are singletons. The sample taken for sequencing was peripheral blood. The receptor source for this set is a man aged 60 to 69 with active or convalescent COVID-19.

The CDR3 sequence: CASSAGTANYGYTF. The DNA of the CDR3 is TGTGCCAGCAGCGCGGGGACAGCTAACTATGGCTACACCTTC. The chain couples TRBV7-8 to TRBJ1-2; 7 bases line up with TRBD1. Germline values: CDR1 SGHVS, CDR2 FQNEAQ. CDR3 length: 14 amino acids. Trimming removed 5 bases from V and 0 bases from J; junction bases left unmatched: 3.

V usage is TRBV30 and J usage is TRBJ2-7; 8 bases are shared with TRBD1. This CDR3 has 14 residues. CDR1 and CDR2 from the germline V gene are GTSNPN and SVGIG (reference sequence). V lost 3 bases to trimming and J lost 0 bases; unmatched junction nucleotides: 4. In DNA, the CDR3 is TGTGCCTGGAGGGACACAGGGGGCTCCTACGAGCAGTACTTC. The encoded protein is CAWRDTGGSYEQYF.

The chain joins TRBV27 to TRBJ2-1; TRBD2 agrees at 8 bases. V lost 6 bases to trimming and J lost 5 bases; unmatched junction nucleotides: 9. CDR3 size: 15 residues. Germline V gene lookup returns CDR1 MNHEY and CDR2 SMNVEV (reference sequence). CDR3 nucleotides: TGTGCCAGCAGAACCCCGGGACTAGGGGACAATGAGCAGTTCTTC. Protein sequence: CASRTPGLGDNEQFF.

V gene TRBV7-6 combines with J gene TRBJ2-7; D is perhaps TRBD1 (6 bases). CDR1 is SGHVS and CDR2 is FNYEAQ in the germline V gene. This CDR3 contains 15 residues. Between the trimmed V and J ends, which lost 4 bases and 3 bases, there was a span of 16 bases. CDR3 nucleotide sequence: TGTGCCAGCAGCTACGGGTCCCAGGGGAACTACGAGCAGTACTTC. Protein: CASSYGSQGNYEQYF.

V gene TRBV9 combines with J gene TRBJ2-2; D is unclear. The CDR3 extends over 13 amino acids. Germline V gene data show CDR1 as SGDLS and CDR2 as YYNGEE. V was pared by 0 bases and J by 8 bases, with 8 bases between. CDR3 sequence: CASSVGLGGELFF. The CDR3, as DNA: TGTGCCAGCAGCGTAGGTCTAGGTGGGGAGCTGTTTTTT.

The sample holds a few counts of this clone. The chain is built from TRBV5-1 and TRBJ2-6; TRBD1 matches at 7 bases. Germline CDR1 reads SGHRS; CDR2 reads YFSETQ. With V trimmed by 4 bases and J by 2 bases, 12 bases remained unmatched. The CDR3 sequence is 18 residues long. The CDR3 is CASSLPVEGAPGANVLTF. As DNA, the CDR3 is TGCGCCAGCAGCCTACCTGTCGAGGGGGCGCCTGGGGCCAACGTCCTGACTTTC. The whole variable domain, filled in from reference TRBV5-1 and TRBJ2-6, reads KAGVTQTPRYLIKTRGQQVTLSCSPISGHRSVSWYQQTPGQGLQFLFEYFSETQRNKGNFPGRFSGRQFSNSRSEMNVSTLELGDSALYLCASSLPVEGAPGANVLTFGAGSRLTVL.

The chain has TRBV6-5 and TRBJ1-5; D gene unclear. V dropped 6 bases and J dropped 0 bases, with 12 bases sitting between them. The V gene's germline CDR1 is MNHEY and CDR2 SVGAGI. CDR3 length: 15 residues. Here the CDR3 reads CASRDSFYSNQPQHF. The CDR3 DNA is TGTGCCAGCAGAGATTCTTTCTATAGCAATCAGCCCCAGCATTTT.

In DNA form, the CDR3 reads TGTGCCAGTGGGGACAGGGGGCTAGTCGGGGAGCTGTTTTTT. This translates into CASGDRGLVGELFF. The V call is TRBV19, the J call TRBJ2-2; 12 nucleotides match TRBD1. Germline trimming cut 8 bases from V and 7 bases from J; bases unmatched to any gene: 5. This CDR3 spans 14 amino acids. Germline V CDR1 and CDR2: LNHDA, SQIVND (reference sequence).

The count of this clone is one. This rearrangement joins TRBV25-1 to TRBJ1-6; TRBD1 might be the D (6 bases). This CDR3 has 14 residues. In germline, CDR1 is MGHDK, CDR2 SYGVNS. V shed 2 bases and J shed 14 bases, with 16 bases lying between them. The CDR3 loop reads CASSETEGVWALHF. DNA of the CDR3: TGTGCCAGCAGTGAAACAGAGGGGGTTTGGGCCCTCCACTTT.

The chain uses TRBV4-3 and TRBJ2-7, with D hard to call. Germline CDR1 reads LGHNA; CDR2 reads YSLEER. Trimming took 0 bases from V and 3 from J, leaving 6 bases between them. The CDR3 consists of 13 residues. In nucleotides, the CDR3 is TGCGCCAGCAGCCAAGATCCGCGCTACGAGCAGTACTTC. Its translation: CASSQDPRYEQYF.

In this sample, this clone turned up once. The chain carries TRBV5-1 and TRBJ2-5; 10 nucleotides agree with TRBD1. CDR3 length equals 15 residues. Germline CDR1 reads SGHRS; CDR2 reads YFSETQ. Trimming removed 0 bases from V and 4 bases from J; junction bases left unmatched: 3. The CDR3 nucleotides are TGCGCCAGCAGCTTGGATGGACAGGGGGGAGAGACCCAGTACTTC. Encoded protein: CASSLDGQGGETQYF.

This chain uses TRBV7-8 with TRBJ1-5; 7 bases agree with TRBD1. There are 14 residues in the CDR3. V lost 5 bases to trimming and J lost 4 bases; unmatched junction nucleotides: 5. Germline CDR1 is SGHVS and CDR2 is FQNEAQ. The CDR3 sequence is CASSQQGKNQPQHF. CDR3 bases: TGTGCCAGCAGCCAACAGGGGAAAAATCAGCCCCAGCATTTT.

CDR3 sequence: CASSQQGAPQPQHF. The CDR3 region has the DNA TGTGCCAGCAGCCAACAGGGGGCTCCTCAGCCCCAGCATTTT. The chain couples TRBV27 to TRBJ1-5; TRBD1 matches 9 bases. CDR1 and CDR2 from the germline V gene are MNHEY and SMNVEV (reference sequence). The V and J ends lost 6 bases and 6 bases, in that order; junction bases with no gene match: 6. The CDR3 runs to 14 residues.

For this clone: One junction end disagrees with the germline gene, perhaps due to a read error. The V gene is TRBV6-6, the J gene TRBJ1-2; 7 bases match TRBD1. The CDR3 loop spans 13 amino acids. Per germline, CDR1 MNHNY and CDR2 SVGAGI (reference sequence). The DNA for the CDR3 is TGTGCCAGCAGCGATCCGGGACAGAGCTTATTAGCCTTC. Amino acid sequence: CASSDPGQSLLAF.

The J gene is TRBJ1-1, the V gene TRBV6-5, with no clear D. CDR3 length: 13 residues. Germline-derived CDR1 and CDR2 are MNHEY and SVGAGI. V lost 7 bases, J lost 8 bases, and 17 bases lay in between. This chain's CDR3 is CASTHGEAGEAFF. Written as DNA, the CDR3 is TGTGCCAGCACCCACGGTGAGGCGGGGGAAGCTTTCTTT.

This clone was observed a handful of times. CDR3 bases: TGCGCCAGCAGCCAAGACCTTTACTACGAGCAGTACGTC. It yields the protein CASSQDLYYEQYV. V usage is TRBV4-1 and J usage is TRBJ2-7; D unclear. From germline, CDR1 is MGHRA and CDR2 YSYEKL. V lost 0 bases, J lost 3 bases, and 6 bases lay in between. The length of the CDR3 is 13 residues.

The J gene is TRBJ2-6, the V gene TRBV27; perhaps TRBD2 as D (6 bases). The CDR3 has 17 residues. Germline CDR1 reads MNHEY; CDR2 reads SMNVEV (reference sequence). Trimming stripped 3 bases from V and 4 bases from J, with 16 bases between. In DNA, the CDR3 is TGTGCCAGCAGTTTCACCTTCGGAGGGGTGGGGGCCAACGTCCTGACTTTC. This sequence encodes CASSFTFGGVGANVLTF.

The rearrangement joins TRBV13 to TRBJ1-2; a weak D match, TRBD1 (5 bases). Germline CDR1 PRHDT, CDR2 FYEKMQ (reference sequence). V lost 3 bases and J 7 bases, leaving 9 bases between the germline ends. The CDR3 runs 12 residues. This CDR3 is CASSLGQGGYTF. The DNA of the CDR3 is TGTGCCAGCAGCTTGGGGCAGGGTGGCTACACCTTC.

This clone was seen a handful of times. Written as DNA, the CDR3 is TGTGCCAGCAGCCGACAGCTCCACGCGAACACCGGGGAGCTGTTTTTT. Amino acids: CASSRQLHANTGELFF. The gene calls are TRBV7-9 and TRBJ2-2, with TRBD1 as a possible D gene (5 bases). V lost 5 bases, J lost 0 bases, and 13 bases lay in between. This CDR3 comprises 16 residues. Germline V gene sequence: CDR1 SEHNR, CDR2 FQNEAQ (reference sequence).

CDR3: CASSQELQGTGGYTF. Here the CDR3 DNA reads TGCGCCAGCAGCCAAGAATTACAGGGGACTGGTGGCTACACCTTC. The V gene is TRBV4-1, the J gene TRBJ1-2; TRBD1 matches 7 bases. After removal of 0 bases from V and 7 bases from J, the junction contained 8 bases not matched to a gene. The CDR3 covers 15 residues. Germline CDR1 reads MGHRA; CDR2 reads YSYEKL.

The table lists this clone with a count of one. This chain links TRBV10-3 with TRBJ1-2; 8 positions match TRBD1. The CDR3 runs to 14 residues. The junction had 6 bases not matched to a gene; V was cut back by 7 bases and J by 2 bases. Germline V gives CDR1 ENHRY, CDR2 SYGVKD. The CDR3 is CAITPGTGNYGYTF. DNA for the CDR3: TGTGCCATCACCCCTGGGACAGGAAACTATGGCTACACCTTC.

The V and J genes are TRBV2 and TRBJ1-1, with D perhaps matching TRBD1 (5 bases). This CDR3 region has 15 residues. Germline CDR1 reads SNHLY; CDR2 reads FYNNEI. V lost 4 bases to trimming and J lost 2 bases, with 14 bases between them. CDR3 coding DNA: TGTGCCAGCAGTGTTTGGGTTACAGGAAACACTGAAGCTTTCTTT. This encodes CASSVWVTGNTEAFF.

The chain has TRBV27 and TRBJ1-1; 10 bases are shared with TRBD1. This CDR3 region has 17 residues. CDR1 and CDR2 from the germline V gene are MNHEY and SMNVEV (reference sequence). The ends lost 8 bases at V and 4 bases at J; junction bases unmatched: 16. The CDR3 DNA is TGTGCCAGCGTCGACCGGGACAGGGGTTTTTTGAGCACTGAAGCTTTCTTT. Translation gives CASVDRDRGFLSTEAFF.

The chain is built from TRBV6-6 and TRBJ1-1; tentative D call: TRBD1 (5 bases). The CDR3 extends over 14 amino acids. Looked up from germline, CDR1 is MNHNY and CDR2 is SVGAGI (reference sequence). V was trimmed by 7 bases and J by 1 base, leaving 13 bases between them. The CDR3 reads CASKRQTENTEAFF. The CDR3 coding sequence is TGTGCCAGCAAAAGACAGACAGAGAACACTGAAGCTTTCTTT.

The chain joins TRBV19 to TRBJ1-1; D uncertain. CDR3 length: 14 residues. The ends were cut back, 7 bases at V and 2 bases at J, with 14 bases in the middle. Germline V gene data show CDR1 as LNHDA and CDR2 as SQIVND (reference sequence). The CDR3 protein is CASIPAYGNTEAFF. CDR3 coding DNA: TGTGCCAGTATACCCGCTTACGGTAACACTGAAGCTTTCTTT.

V is TRBV6-5 and J is TRBJ2-3; tentative D call: TRBD2 (5 bases). The CDR3 runs 13 residues. V lost 8 bases to trimming and J lost 6 bases, with 15 bases between them. Germline V gene lookup returns CDR1 MNHEY and CDR2 SVGAGI. The DNA of the CDR3 is TGTGCCAGCCGACTGGACTTATCGGATACGCAGTATTTT. It encodes CASRLDLSDTQYF.

The rearrangement links TRBV7-8 to TRBJ1-1; TRBD1 matches 10 bases. The CDR3 runs to 15 residues. V was clipped by 5 bases and J by 4 bases; unmatched bases: 7. The V gene's germline CDR1 is SGHVS and CDR2 FQNEAQ. The CDR3, as DNA: TGTGCCAGCAGCCCAGGACAGGGGGTGGCCACTGAAGCTTTCTTT. Amino acid sequence: CASSPGQGVATEAFF.